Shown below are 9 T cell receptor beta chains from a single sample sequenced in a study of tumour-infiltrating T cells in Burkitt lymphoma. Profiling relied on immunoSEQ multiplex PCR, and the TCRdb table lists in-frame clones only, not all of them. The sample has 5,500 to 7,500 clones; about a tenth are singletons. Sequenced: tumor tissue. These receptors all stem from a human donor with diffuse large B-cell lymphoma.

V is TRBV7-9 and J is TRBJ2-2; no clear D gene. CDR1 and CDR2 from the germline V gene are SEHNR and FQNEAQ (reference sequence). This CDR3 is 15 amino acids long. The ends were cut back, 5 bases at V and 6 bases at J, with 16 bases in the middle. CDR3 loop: CASSPRQGVAGELFF. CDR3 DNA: TGTGCCAGCAGCCCGCGCCAAGGAGTAGCCGGGGAGCTGTTTTTT.

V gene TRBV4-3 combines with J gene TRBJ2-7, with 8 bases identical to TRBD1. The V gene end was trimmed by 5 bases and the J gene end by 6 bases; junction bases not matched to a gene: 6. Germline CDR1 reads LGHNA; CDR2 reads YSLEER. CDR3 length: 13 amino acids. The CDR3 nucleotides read TGCGCCAGCAGCTCCCGGGACAGGAGCGAGCAGTACTTC. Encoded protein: CASSSRDRSEQYF.

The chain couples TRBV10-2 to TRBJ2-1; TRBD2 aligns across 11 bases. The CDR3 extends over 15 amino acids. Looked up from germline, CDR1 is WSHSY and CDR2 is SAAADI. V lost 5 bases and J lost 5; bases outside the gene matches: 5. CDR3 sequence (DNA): TGCGCCAGCAGTCTAGCGGGGGGCCGTAACAATGAGCAGTTCTTC. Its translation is CASSLAGGRNNEQFF.

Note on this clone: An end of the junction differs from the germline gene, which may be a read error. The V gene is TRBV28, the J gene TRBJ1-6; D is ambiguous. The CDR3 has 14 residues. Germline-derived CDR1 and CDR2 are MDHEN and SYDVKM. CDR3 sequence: CAIGPLGGNSPFHF. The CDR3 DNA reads TGTGCCATTGGGCCATTGGGAGGTAATTCACCCTTCCACTTT.

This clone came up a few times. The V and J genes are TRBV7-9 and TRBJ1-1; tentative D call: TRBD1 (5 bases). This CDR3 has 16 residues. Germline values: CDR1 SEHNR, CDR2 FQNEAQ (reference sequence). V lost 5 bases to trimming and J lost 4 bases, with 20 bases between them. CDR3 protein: CASSHWSRGGFTEAFF. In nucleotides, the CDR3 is TGTGCCAGCAGCCATTGGAGCCGGGGGGGATTCACTGAAGCTTTCTTT.

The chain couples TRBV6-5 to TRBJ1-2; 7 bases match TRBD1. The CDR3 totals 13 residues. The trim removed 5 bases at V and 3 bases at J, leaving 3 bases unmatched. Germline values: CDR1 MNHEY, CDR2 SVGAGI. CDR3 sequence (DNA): TGTGCCAGCAGTCGGGACAGCTACTATGGCTACACCTTC. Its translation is CASSRDSYYGYTF.

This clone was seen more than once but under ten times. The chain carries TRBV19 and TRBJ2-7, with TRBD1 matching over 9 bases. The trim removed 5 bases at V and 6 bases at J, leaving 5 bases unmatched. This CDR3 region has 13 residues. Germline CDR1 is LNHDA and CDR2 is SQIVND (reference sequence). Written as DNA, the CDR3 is TGTGCCAGTAGTGGGTGGACAGGGGTCGAGCAGTACTTC. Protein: CASSGWTGVEQYF.

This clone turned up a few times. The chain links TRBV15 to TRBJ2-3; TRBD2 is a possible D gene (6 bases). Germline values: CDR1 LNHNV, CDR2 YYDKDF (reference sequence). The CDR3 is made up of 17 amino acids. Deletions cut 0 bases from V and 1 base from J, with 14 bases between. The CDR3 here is CATSRDWGLPGTDTQYF. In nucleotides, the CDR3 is TGTGCCACCAGCAGAGATTGGGGACTCCCAGGCACAGATACGCAGTATTTT.

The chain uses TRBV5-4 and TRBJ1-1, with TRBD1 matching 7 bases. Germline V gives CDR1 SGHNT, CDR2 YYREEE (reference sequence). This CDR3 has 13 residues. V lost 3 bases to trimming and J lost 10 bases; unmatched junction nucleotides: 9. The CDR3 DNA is TGTGCCAGCAGCTCGACAGGGATCTTCGGAGCTTTCTTT. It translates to CASSSTGIFGAFF.